A single sample is the source of the 26 T cell receptor beta chains below, sequenced in a study of cytomegalovirus exposure and HLA in healthy donors. The PCR ran on 60 Vbeta and 13 Jbeta primers. The protocol was immunoSEQ multiplex PCR, while the TCRdb copy is restricted to in-frame clones and leaves out a portion. The repertoire holds over 90,000 clones, with around 77% as singletons. The sample comprised PBMCs. All receptors derive from a woman aged 60-70 years in good health and CMV-seropositive.

V and J are TRBV9 and TRBJ2-7; the D gene is possibly TRBD2 (6 bases). Germline V lookup: CDR1 SGDLS, CDR2 YYNGEE. The ends were cut back, 2 bases at V and 7 bases at J, with 13 bases in the middle. This CDR3 comprises 13 residues. CDR3 amino acids: CASSVRREGEQYF. The CDR3 nucleotides are TGTGCCAGCAGCGTTAGGCGGGAAGGAGAGCAGTACTTC.

This sequence joins TRBV9 and TRBJ2-7; D possibly corresponds to TRBD2 (7 bases). The CDR3 has 14 amino acids. The V and J ends lost 4 bases and 5 bases respectively, with 16 bases between them. Germline V CDR1 and CDR2: SGDLS, YYNGEE. In DNA form, the CDR3 reads TGTGCCAGCAGCCGTAGGGGGGGGGACCACGAGCAGTACTTC. Its translation is CASSRRGGDHEQYF.

The V and J genes are TRBV9 and TRBJ2-6; 10 bases agree with TRBD1. Germline CDR1 and CDR2: SGDLS and YYNGEE. With 7 bases clipped from V and 10 bases from J, the junction kept 8 bases outside the gene matches. This CDR3 is 14 amino acids long. CDR3 nucleotides: TGTGCCAGCTCCCGAGGGGGACAGGGGAACGTCCTGACTTTC. Its translation is CASSRGGQGNVLTF.

The V call is TRBV9, the J call TRBJ2-5, with 10 bases fitting TRBD2. Germline V gene data show CDR1 as SGDLS and CDR2 as YYNGEE. The V and J ends lost 2 bases and 3 bases, in that order; junction bases with no gene match: 1. This CDR3 has 14 residues. In DNA, the CDR3 is TGTGCCAGCAGCGTGAGCGGGAGGGAAGAGACCCAGTACTTC. Its translation is CASSVSGREETQYF.

J is TRBJ2-3 and V is TRBV6-4; 12 bases align to TRBD2. The CDR3 is 17 residues long. With 0 bases clipped from V and 3 bases from J, the junction kept 4 bases outside the gene matches. Per germline, CDR1 MRHNA and CDR2 SNTAGT. The CDR3 protein is CASSDSGTSGYTDTQYF. The CDR3 region has the DNA TGTGCCAGCAGTGACTCGGGGACTAGCGGGTATACAGATACGCAGTATTTT.

On this clone: One junction end does not reproduce the germline sequence, and a read error may be involved. The genes are TRBV4-1 and TRBJ2-5; D is perhaps TRBD1 (6 bases). The CDR3 has 16 residues. Per the germline V gene, CDR1 is MGHRA and CDR2 is YSYEKL. The CDR3 reads CASSQGPQGLREAQYF. The CDR3 DNA reads TGCGCCAGCAGCCAGGGTCCACAGGGCTTAAGAGAGGCCCAGTACTTC.

In its sample, this clone was seen once. The CDR3 DNA sequence: TGCGCCAGCAGTCTGAACCGGGGGACAGATACGCAGTATTTT. Translation: CASSLNRGTDTQYF. The chain uses TRBV5-1 and TRBJ2-3; D is perhaps TRBD2 (6 bases). Deletions cut 5 bases from V and 3 bases from J, with 13 bases between. Germline CDR1 and CDR2: SGHRS and YFSETQ. The CDR3 consists of 14 residues. Full variable domain (outside the CDR3, taken from reference TRBV5-1 and TRBJ2-3): KAGVTQTPRYLIKTRGQQVTLSCSPISGHRSVSWYQQTPGQGLQFLFEYFSETQRNKGNFPGRFSGRQFSNSRSEMNVSTLELGDSALYLCASSLNRGTDTQYFGPGTRLTVL.

This rearrangement joins TRBV7-9 to TRBJ2-5; weak D call: TRBD1 (6 bases). The end of the DNA fits TRBJ2-7 better, so the J call may be wrong. CDR3 length equals 15 residues. Looked up from germline, CDR1 is SEHNR and CDR2 is FQNEAQ (reference sequence). The CDR3 protein is CASSLVQGKAYEQYF. Here the CDR3 DNA reads TGTGCCAGCAGCTTAGTCCAGGGGAAGGCCTACGAGCAGTACTTC.

The V gene is TRBV4-1, the J gene TRBJ1-3; D gene uncertain. The CDR3 has 16 amino acids. The germline gives CDR1 MGHRA, CDR2 YSYEKL. V was clipped by 0 bases and J by 0 bases, with 9 bases between them. Here the CDR3 reads CASSQDHLNSGNTIYF. CDR3 sequence (DNA): TGCGCCAGCAGCCAAGATCACTTGAACTCTGGAAACACCATATATTTT.

The gene calls are TRBV19 and TRBJ2-2; 10 bases match TRBD2. The junction had 5 bases not matched to a gene; V was cut back by 8 bases and J by 5 bases. Germline CDR1 reads LNHDA; CDR2 reads SQIVND (reference sequence). The CDR3 is 14 amino acids. The CDR3 DNA reads as TGTGCCAGTCGTGGACTAGCGGTAACCGGGGAGCTGTTTTTT. This encodes CASRGLAVTGELFF.

Here the CDR3 DNA reads TGTGCCAGCAGCTTCCCAGTAACCTACAATGAGCAGTTCTTC. Protein: CASSFPVTYNEQFF. The chain carries TRBV7-2 and TRBJ2-1; D remains unclear. CDR3 size: 14 residues. The germline CDR1 and CDR2 sequences are SGHTA and FQGNSA. V lost 3 bases to trimming and J lost 2 bases, with 8 bases between them.

The V and J genes are TRBV5-8 and TRBJ2-1; no clear D gene. The V end lost 0 bases, the J end lost 14 bases, and 24 bases lay between the germline ends. Germline assignment: CDR1 SGHTS and CDR2 YDEGEE. This CDR3 region has 16 residues. The CDR3: CASSLEKTRGSSTKFF. CDR3 bases: TGTGCCAGCAGCTTGGAGAAAACGAGAGGTTCTAGTACGAAGTTCTTC.

The chain recombines TRBV13 with TRBJ2-3; 8 positions match TRBD2. The V and J ends lost 2 bases and 3 bases, in that order; junction bases with no gene match: 13. The CDR3 has 18 amino acids. Germline CDR1 is PRHDT and CDR2 is FYEKMQ (reference sequence). CDR3 protein: CASSLNPSTGGPTDTQYF. In DNA, the CDR3 is TGTGCCAGCAGCTTAAATCCCTCGACGGGAGGGCCGACAGATACGCAGTATTTT.

This clone was seen just once. The chain employs TRBV11-1 and TRBJ2-2; TRBD2 might be the D (5 bases). V was trimmed by 2 bases and J by 3 bases, leaving 10 bases between them. Germline V gives CDR1 SGHAT, CDR2 FQDESV (reference sequence). The CDR3 runs 15 residues. The CDR3 loop reads CASSLRRRDTGELFF. In DNA, the CDR3 is TGTGCCAGCAGCTTAAGGCGGCGGGACACCGGGGAGCTGTTTTTT. Together with reference TRBV11-1 and TRBJ2-2, the CDR3 gives the full variable domain: EAEVAQSPRYKITEKSQAVAFWCDPISGHATLYWYRQILGQGPELLVQFQDESVVDDSQLPKDRFSAERLKGVDSTLKIQPAELGDSAMYLCASSLRRRDTGELFFGEGSRLTVL.

V is TRBV30 and J is TRBJ2-5, with TRBD2 as a possible D gene (5 bases). The CDR3 covers 13 residues. Germline CDR1 reads GTSNPN; CDR2 reads SVGIG (reference sequence). V was cut by 2 bases and J by 5 bases, with 12 bases left in between. The CDR3 protein is CAWSQVWEETQYF. The CDR3 DNA is TGTGCCTGGAGTCAAGTTTGGGAGGAGACCCAGTACTTC.

The chain carries TRBV30 and TRBJ1-3; D gene ambiguous. The CDR3 sequence is 12 residues long. Germline V CDR1 and CDR2: GTSNPN, SVGIG (reference sequence). The germline V and J ends were trimmed by 4 bases and 6 bases, with 10 bases remaining between them. For the CDR3, the DNA is TGTGCCTGGATATCAAGAGTAAACACCATATATTTT. This translates into CAWISRVNTIYF.

Regarding this clone: The junction departs from the called germline gene at one end, perhaps through a read error. The V gene is TRBV7-9, the J gene TRBJ1-2, with D hard to call. Germline V gives CDR1 SEHNR, CDR2 FQNEAQ (reference sequence). The CDR3 is made up of 17 amino acids. This CDR3 is CSSSPTRGSPSLYGYTF. CDR3 coding DNA: TGTTCCAGCAGCCCGACTCGAGGGAGCCCGAGCCTTTATGGCTACACCTTC.

This rearrangement joins TRBV27 to TRBJ1-1; D ambiguous. CDR1 and CDR2 from the germline V gene are MNHEY and SMNVEV (reference sequence). CDR3 length equals 14 residues. The V end lost 8 bases, the J end lost 1 base, and 14 bases lay between the germline ends. The CDR3 nucleotides are TGTGCCAGCCACACTAGGGATGGGAACACTGAAGCTTTCTTT. Amino acids: CASHTRDGNTEAFF.

The J gene is TRBJ2-7, the V gene TRBV5-1, with TRBD1 matching over 7 bases. CDR1 is SGHRS, CDR2 YFSETQ, per germline. J gave up 0 bases and V 0 bases, and 6 bases lay outside the gene matches. The CDR3 contains 16 residues. CDR3 nucleotide sequence: TGCGCCAGCAGCTTGGCTCCGGGGACAGACTCCTACGAGCAGTACTTC. Its translation: CASSLAPGTDSYEQYF.

V gene TRBV14 combines with J gene TRBJ1-2, with 7 bases identical to TRBD1. This CDR3 region has 14 residues. Germline V CDR1 and CDR2: SGHDN, FVKESK. The V segment lost 9 bases and the J segment 6 bases; nucleotides outside the gene matches: 13. CDR3 residues: CARRQGSLKNGYTF. The DNA of the CDR3 is TGTGCCAGGCGACAGGGAAGCCTTAAGAATGGCTACACCTTC.

The chain is built from TRBV18 and TRBJ2-1; 9 bases line up with TRBD2. J lost 6 bases, V lost 6 bases, and 6 bases had no gene match. Per the germline V gene, CDR1 is KGHSH and CDR2 is LQKENI. CDR3 length: 14 residues. This CDR3 reads CASSWGTSRNEQFF. CDR3 sequence (DNA): TGTGCCAGCTCGTGGGGGACTAGCCGCAATGAGCAGTTCTTC.

The J gene is TRBJ2-1, the V gene TRBV27; 8 bases fit TRBD2. The germline CDR1 and CDR2 sequences are MNHEY and SMNVEV (reference sequence). The CDR3 extends over 16 amino acids. Losses at the gene ends were 4 bases for V and 1 base for J; bases not matched to a gene: 6. This CDR3 is CASSSIAGRSYNEQFF. In nucleotides, the CDR3 is TGTGCCAGCAGTTCCATAGCGGGGAGGTCCTACAATGAGCAGTTCTTC.

The table lists this clone with a count of one. The chain employs TRBV9 and TRBJ2-1, with 11 bases that match TRBD2. This CDR3 region has 16 residues. CDR1 is SGDLS and CDR2 is YYNGEE in the germline V gene. V trimming: 1 base; J trimming: 4 bases; junction bases outside the gene matches: 4. For the CDR3, the DNA is TGTGCCAGCAGCGTACTAGCGGGAGGATCGTACAATGAGCAGTTCTTC. It translates to CASSVLAGGSYNEQFF.

The J gene is TRBJ1-4, the V gene TRBV27, with D possibly being TRBD1 (5 bases). Germline V gene sequence: CDR1 MNHEY, CDR2 SMNVEV (reference sequence). The V end lost 3 bases, the J end lost 4 bases, and 12 bases lay between the germline ends. This CDR3 has 15 amino acids. The CDR3 region has the DNA TGTGCCAGCAGTTTTGGGGCAGGTTATAATGAAAAACTGTTTTTT. Translation: CASSFGAGYNEKLFF.

The rearrangement joins TRBV7-9 to TRBJ1-2, with 9 nucleotides matching TRBD1. Germline V lookup: CDR1 SEHNR, CDR2 FQNEAQ (reference sequence). The CDR3 extends over 17 amino acids. V trimming: 10 bases; J trimming: 0 bases; junction bases outside the gene matches: 15. The CDR3 spells CATPPGTGPIANYGYTF. In nucleotides, the CDR3 is TGTGCCACCCCCCCCGGGACAGGGCCCATAGCTAACTATGGCTACACCTTC. The full variable domain, completed using reference TRBV7-9 and TRBJ1-2, is DTGVSQNPRHKITKRGQNVTFRCDPISEHNRLYWYRQTLGQGPEFLTYFQNEAQLEKSRLLSDRFSAERPKGSFSTLEIQRTEQGDSAMYLCATPPGTGPIANYGYTFGSGTRLTVV.

The count of this clone is one. The chain employs TRBV27 and TRBJ1-1; the D gene is possibly TRBD1 (6 bases). Trimming removed 5 bases at V and 4 bases at J, with 14 bases between. There are 14 residues in the CDR3. Germline V gives CDR1 MNHEY, CDR2 SMNVEV (reference sequence). The DNA of the CDR3 is TGTGCCAGCAGTCCACTCACAGGGAGCACTGAAGCTTTCTTT. Its protein is CASSPLTGSTEAFF.